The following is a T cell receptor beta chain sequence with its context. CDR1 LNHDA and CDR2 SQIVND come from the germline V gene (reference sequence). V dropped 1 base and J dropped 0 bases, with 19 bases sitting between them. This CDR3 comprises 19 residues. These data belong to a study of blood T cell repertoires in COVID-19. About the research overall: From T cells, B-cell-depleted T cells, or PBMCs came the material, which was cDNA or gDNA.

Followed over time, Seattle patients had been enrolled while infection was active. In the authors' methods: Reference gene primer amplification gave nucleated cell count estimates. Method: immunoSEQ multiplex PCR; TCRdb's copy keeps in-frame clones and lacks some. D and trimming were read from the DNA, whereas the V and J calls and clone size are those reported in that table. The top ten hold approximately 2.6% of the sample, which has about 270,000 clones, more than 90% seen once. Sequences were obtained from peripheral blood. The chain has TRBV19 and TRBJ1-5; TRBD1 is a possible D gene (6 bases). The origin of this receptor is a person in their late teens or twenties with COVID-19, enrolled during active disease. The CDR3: CASSIGVGQLLYSNQPQHF. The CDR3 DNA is TGTGCCAGTAGTATAGGGGTTGGACAGCTCCTTTATAGCAATCAGCCCCAGCATTTT.